Listed here is a single TCR beta chain. This specimen belongs to a study of cytomegalovirus exposure and HLA in healthy donors. Both 60 Vbeta primers and 13 Jbeta primers went into the PCR. Data came from immunoSEQ multiplex PCR; TCRdb stores just in-frame clones and leaves some out. The data contain 95,000 to 110,000 clones, approximately 73% of them singletons. The CDR3 is 12 amino acids. V was pared by 0 bases and J by 6 bases, with 9 bases between. Per germline, CDR1 GTSNPN and CDR2 SVGIG (reference sequence). The source of this sequence is a young woman in good health and CMV-seropositive. The sequencing sample was made of PBMCs. The V gene is TRBV30, the J gene TRBJ2-7; D gene ambiguous. The CDR3, as DNA: TGTGCCTGGAGTGTGAGTGGGCGCGAGCAGTACTTC. Translation gives CAWSVSGREQYF.